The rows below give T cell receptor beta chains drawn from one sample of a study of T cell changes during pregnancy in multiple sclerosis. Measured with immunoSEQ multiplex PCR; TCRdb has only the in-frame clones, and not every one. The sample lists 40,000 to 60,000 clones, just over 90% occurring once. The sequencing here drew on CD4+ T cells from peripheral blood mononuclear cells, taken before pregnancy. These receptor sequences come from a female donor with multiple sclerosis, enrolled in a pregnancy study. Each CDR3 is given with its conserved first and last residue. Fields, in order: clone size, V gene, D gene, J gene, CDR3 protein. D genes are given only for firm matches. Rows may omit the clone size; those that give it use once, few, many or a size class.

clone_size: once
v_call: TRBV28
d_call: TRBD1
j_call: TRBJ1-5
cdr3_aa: CASSLLIVNRGQGVGQPQHF

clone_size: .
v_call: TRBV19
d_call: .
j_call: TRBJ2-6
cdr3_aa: CASKAGKISGANVLTF

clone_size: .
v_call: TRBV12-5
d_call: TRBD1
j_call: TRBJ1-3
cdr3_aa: CASGPGQGKTGNTIYF

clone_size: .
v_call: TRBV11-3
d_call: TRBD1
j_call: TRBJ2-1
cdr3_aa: CASSSGGSYNEQFF

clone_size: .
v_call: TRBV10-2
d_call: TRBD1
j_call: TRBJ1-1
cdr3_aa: CASSDRGSTEAFF

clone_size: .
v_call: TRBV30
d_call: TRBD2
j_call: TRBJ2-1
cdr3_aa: CAWRGASGYNEQFF

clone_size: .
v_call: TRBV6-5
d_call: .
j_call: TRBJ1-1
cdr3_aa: CASSLRGNTEAFF

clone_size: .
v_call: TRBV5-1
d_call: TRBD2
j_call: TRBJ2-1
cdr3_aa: CASSSGLAGGNEQFF

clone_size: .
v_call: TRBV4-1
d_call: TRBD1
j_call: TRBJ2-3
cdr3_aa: CASSASGTGVPDTQYF

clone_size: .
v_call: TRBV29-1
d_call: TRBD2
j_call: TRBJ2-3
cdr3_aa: CSVSLAGVTDTQYF

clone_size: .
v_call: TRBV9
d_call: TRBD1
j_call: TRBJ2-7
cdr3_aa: CASSARDRGSEQYF

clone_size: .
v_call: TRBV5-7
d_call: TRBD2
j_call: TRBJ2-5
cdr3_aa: CASIKYKAGGPRQETQYF

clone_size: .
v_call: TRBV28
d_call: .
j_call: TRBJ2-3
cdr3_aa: CASSLPLAGPDTQYF

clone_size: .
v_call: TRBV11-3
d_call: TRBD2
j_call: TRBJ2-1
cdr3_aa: CASSLASGKVGGKNEQFF

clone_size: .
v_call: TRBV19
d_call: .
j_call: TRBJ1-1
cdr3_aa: CASSIGGRNRNTEAFF

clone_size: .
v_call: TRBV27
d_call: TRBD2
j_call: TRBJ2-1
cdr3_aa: CASSSYGTSGSSYNEQFF

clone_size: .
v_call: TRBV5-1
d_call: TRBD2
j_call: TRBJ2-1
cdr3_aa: CASSLEGRGVQFF

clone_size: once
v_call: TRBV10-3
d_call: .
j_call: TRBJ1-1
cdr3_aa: CAISVGGASSTEAFF

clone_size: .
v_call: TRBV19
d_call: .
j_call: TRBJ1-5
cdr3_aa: CASSIFVSQPQHF

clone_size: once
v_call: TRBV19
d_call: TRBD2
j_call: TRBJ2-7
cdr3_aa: CASSIQGLAGVSSSYEQYF

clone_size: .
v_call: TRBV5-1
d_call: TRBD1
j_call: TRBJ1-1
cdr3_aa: CASSVTGGHTEAFF

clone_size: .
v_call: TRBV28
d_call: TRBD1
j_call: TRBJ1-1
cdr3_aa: CASSSLQGQNTEAFF

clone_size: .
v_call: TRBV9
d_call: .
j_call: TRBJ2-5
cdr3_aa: CASSVDGSRETQYF

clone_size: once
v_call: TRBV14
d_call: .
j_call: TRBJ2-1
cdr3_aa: CASSLNGQGNYNEQFF

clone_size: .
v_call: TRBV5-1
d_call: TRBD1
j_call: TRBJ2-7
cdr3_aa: CASTLDGTGIIDEQYF

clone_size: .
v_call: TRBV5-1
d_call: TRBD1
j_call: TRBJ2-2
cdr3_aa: CATAGGYTGELFF

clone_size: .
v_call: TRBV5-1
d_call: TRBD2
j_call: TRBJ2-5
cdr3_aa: CASSGTSGRRETQYF

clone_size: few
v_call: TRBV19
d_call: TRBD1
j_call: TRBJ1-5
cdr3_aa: CASSIGRGQGYSNQPQHF

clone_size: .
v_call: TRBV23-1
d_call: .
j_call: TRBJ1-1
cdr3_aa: CASRRQIKNTEAFF

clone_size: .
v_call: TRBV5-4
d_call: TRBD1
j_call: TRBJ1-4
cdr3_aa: CASSLGQGDEKLFF

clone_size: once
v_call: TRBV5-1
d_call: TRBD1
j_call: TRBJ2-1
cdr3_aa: CASTPGQVYNEQFF

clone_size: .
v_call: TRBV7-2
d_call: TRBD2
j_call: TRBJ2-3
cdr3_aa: CASSLAGGLDTQYF

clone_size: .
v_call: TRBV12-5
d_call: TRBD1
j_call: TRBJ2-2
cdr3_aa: CASGKNRGQANTGELFF

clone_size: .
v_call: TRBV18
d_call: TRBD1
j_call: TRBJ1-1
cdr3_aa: CASSGQGAKGTEAFF

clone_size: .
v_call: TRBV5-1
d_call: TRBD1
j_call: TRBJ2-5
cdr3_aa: CASKVGYRGTGETQYF

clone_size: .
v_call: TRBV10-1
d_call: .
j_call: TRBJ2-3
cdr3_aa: CASSDHSTNPSTDTQYF

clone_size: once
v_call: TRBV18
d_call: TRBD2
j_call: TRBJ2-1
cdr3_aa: CASSPPGLAGGSPNEQFF

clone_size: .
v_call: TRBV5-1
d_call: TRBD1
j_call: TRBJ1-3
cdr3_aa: CASSPGGTGSGNTIYF

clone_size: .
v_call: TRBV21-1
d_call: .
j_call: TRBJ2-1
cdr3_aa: CASSNGTSGKWNEQFF

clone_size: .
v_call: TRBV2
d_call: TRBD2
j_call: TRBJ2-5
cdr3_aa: CASRGGLAGGETQYF

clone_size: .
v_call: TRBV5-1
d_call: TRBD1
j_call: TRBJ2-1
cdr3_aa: CASRPGQGSYNEQFF

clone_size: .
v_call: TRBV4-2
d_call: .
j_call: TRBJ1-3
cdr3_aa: CASSHGDSSSGNTIYF

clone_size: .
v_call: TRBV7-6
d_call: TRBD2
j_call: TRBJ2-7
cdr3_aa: CASSLAHVAGKSYEQYF

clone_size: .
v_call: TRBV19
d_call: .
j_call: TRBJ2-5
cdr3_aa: CASSIMETQYF

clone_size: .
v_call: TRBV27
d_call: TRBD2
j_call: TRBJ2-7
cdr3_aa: CASSLAGGPSEQYF

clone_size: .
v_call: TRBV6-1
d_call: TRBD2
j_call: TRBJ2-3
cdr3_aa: CASRPVSGKSDTQYF

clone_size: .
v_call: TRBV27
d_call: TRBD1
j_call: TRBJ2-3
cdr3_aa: CASSSRGRPDTQYF

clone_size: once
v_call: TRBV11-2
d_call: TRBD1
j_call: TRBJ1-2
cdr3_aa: CASSLPLDRGNGYTF

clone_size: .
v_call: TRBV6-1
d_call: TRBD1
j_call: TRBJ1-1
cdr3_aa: CASSEHSMRQGIITEAFF

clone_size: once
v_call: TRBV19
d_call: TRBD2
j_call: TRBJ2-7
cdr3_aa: CASSLGLAGGPYEQYF

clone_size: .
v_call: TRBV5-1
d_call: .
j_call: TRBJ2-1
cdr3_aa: CASSFPRGTYNEQFF